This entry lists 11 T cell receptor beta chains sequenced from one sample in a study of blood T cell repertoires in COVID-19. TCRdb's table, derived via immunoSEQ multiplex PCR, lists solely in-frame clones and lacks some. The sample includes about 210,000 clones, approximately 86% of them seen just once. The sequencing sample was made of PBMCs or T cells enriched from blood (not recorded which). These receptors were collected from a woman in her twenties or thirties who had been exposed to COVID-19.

The chain's CDR3 is CASSSRLAGDHEQFF. In DNA form, the CDR3 reads TGTGCCAGCAGCTCCCGACTAGCGGGGGACCATGAGCAGTTCTTC. The gene calls are TRBV11-2 and TRBJ2-1; 12 bases are shared with TRBD2. The trim removed 4 bases at V and 8 bases at J, leaving 6 bases unmatched. This CDR3 has 15 amino acids. Germline CDR1 and CDR2: SGHAT and FQNNGV.

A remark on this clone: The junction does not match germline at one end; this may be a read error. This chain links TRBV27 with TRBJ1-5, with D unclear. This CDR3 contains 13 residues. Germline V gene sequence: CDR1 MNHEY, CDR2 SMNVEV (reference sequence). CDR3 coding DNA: TGTGCCAGCAGTTTCGGTAGCCATCAGCCCCAGCATTTT. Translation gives CASSFGSHQPQHF.

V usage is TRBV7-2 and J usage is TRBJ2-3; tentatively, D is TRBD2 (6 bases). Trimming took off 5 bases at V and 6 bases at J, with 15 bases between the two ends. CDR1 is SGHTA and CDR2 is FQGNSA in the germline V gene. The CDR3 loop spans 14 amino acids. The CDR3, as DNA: TGTGCCAGCAGCGAACTAGCTATCAGGGATACGCAGTATTTT. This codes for CASSELAIRDTQYF.

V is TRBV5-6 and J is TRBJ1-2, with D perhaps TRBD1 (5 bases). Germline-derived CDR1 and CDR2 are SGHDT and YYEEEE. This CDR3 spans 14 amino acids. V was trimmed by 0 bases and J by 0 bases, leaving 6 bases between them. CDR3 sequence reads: CASSLEGSNYGYTF. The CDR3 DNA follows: TGTGCCAGCAGCTTGGAGGGGTCTAACTATGGCTACACCTTC.

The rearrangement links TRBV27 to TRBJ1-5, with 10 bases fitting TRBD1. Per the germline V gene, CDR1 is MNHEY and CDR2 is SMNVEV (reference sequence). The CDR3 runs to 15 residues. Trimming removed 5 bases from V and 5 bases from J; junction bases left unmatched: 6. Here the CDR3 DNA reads TGTGCCAGCAGTCGCTCCGGGACAGGGGATCAGCCCCAGCATTTT. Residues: CASSRSGTGDQPQHF.

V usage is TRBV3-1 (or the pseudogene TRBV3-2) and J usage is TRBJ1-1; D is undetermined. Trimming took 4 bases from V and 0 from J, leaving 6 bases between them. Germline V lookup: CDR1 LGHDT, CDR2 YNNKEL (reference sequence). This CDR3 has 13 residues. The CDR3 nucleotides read TGTGCCAGCAGCCCGGTTCTGAACACTGAAGCTTTCTTT. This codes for CASSPVLNTEAFF.

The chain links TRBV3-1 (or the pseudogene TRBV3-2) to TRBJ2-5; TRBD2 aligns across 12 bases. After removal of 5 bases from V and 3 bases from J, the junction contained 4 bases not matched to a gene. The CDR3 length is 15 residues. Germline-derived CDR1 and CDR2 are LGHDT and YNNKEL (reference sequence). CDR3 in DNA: TGTGCCAGCAGCGCTAGCGGGGGGGCCGAAGAGACCCAGTACTTC. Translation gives CASSASGGAEETQYF.

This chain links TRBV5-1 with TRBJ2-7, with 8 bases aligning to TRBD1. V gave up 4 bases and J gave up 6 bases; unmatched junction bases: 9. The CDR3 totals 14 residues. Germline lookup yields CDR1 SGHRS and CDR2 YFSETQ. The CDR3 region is CASSPGQGTGEQYF. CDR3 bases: TGCGCCAGCAGCCCCGGACAGGGCACAGGCGAGCAGTACTTC.

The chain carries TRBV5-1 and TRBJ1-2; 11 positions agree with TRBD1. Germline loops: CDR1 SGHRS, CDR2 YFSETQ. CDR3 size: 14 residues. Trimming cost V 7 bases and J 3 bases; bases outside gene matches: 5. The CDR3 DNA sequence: TGCGCCAGCGGACGGACAGGGGGCGACTATGGCTACACCTTC. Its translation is CASGRTGGDYGYTF.

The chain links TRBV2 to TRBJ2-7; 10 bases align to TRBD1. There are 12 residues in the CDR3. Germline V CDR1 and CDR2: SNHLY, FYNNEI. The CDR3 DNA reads TGTGACGCCGGGACAGGGGAAGGGGAGCAGTACTTC. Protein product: CDAGTGEGEQYF.

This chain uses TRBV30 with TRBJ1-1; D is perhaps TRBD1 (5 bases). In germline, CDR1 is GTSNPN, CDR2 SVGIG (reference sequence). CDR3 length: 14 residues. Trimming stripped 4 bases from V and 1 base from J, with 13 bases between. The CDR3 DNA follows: TGTGCCTGGACCGTCGGACATTCGAACACTGAAGCTTTCTTT. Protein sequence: CAWTVGHSNTEAFF.